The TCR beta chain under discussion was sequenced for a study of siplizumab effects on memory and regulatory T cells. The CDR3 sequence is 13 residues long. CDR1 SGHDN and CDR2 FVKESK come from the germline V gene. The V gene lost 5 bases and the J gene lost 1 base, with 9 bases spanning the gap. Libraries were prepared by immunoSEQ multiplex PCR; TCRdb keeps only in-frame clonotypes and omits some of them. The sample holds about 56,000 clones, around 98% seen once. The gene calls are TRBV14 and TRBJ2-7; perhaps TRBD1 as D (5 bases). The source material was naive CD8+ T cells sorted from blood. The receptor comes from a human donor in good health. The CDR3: CASSGAASYEQYF. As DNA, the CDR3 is TGTGCCAGCAGCGGGGCCGCTTCCTACGAGCAGTACTTC.